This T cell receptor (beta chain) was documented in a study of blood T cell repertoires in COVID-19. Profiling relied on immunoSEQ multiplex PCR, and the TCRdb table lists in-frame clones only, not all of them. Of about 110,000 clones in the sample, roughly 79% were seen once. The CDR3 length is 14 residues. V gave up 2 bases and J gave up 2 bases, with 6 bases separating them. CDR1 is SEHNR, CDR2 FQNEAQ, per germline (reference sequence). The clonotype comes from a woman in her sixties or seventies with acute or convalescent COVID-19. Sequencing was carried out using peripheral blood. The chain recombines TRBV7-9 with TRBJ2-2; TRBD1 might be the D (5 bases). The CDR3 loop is CASSLQGNTGELFF. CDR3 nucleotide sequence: TGTGCCAGCAGCTTACAGGGAAACACCGGGGAGCTGTTTTTT.